A selection of T cell receptor beta chains follows, all from one sample in a study of shared clonotypes between healthy human individuals. The repertoire was sequenced with immunoSEQ multiplex PCR; TCRdb's copy has only in-frame clones and lacks some. The sample yields approximately 2.5 million clones, roughly 93% seen once. Material: naive CD4+ T cells from PBMCs. The receptors shown here come from a man aged 18 to 30 in good health. Some clones in this sample may be carry-over from other donors' samples. Each CDR3 is given with its conserved first and last residue. Not all rows give a size; the values are once, few, many and, for expanded clones, a class.

abundance,v_gene,j_gene,CDR3aa
NA,TRBV2,TRBJ2-2,CASSGDGGELFF
NA,TRBV7-3,TRBJ2-3,CASSPDGAGGKDTQYF
NA,TRBV10-3,TRBJ1-1,CAISVTRTDEAFF
NA,TRBV19,TRBJ1-2,CATSRDSGGWGYTF
once,TRBV7-2,TRBJ1-3,CASTLGVIGNTIYF
NA,TRBV5-1,TRBJ2-2,CASSLDLAGSGELFF
NA,TRBV28,TRBJ2-7,CASSRLGRNEQYF
NA,TRBV27,TRBJ2-2,CASTFSGRPITGELFF
NA,TRBV7-6,TRBJ2-5,CASSFPYRTGGRETQYF
NA,TRBV28,TRBJ1-1,CASSSPGWGTEAFF
NA,TRBV28,TRBJ1-4,CASSLLGRVNEKLFF
NA,TRBV28,TRBJ1-1,CASSWGGTMNTEAFF
few,TRBV12-5,TRBJ1-1,CASAHFPQNTEAFF
NA,TRBV5-4,TRBJ2-5,CASSRARDQKTQYF
NA,TRBV30,TRBJ1-5,CAWRKGWGNQPQHF
NA,TRBV7-9,TRBJ1-1,CASSPLGGGDEAFF
NA,TRBV5-4,TRBJ2-3,CASSLTMNTQYF
NA,TRBV7-8,TRBJ2-3,CASSLGGADTQYF
NA,TRBV28,TRBJ2-7,CASSSRDEQYF
NA,TRBV7-9,TRBJ2-6,CASSLEKTAFSGANVLTF
NA,TRBV21-1,TRBJ2-7,CASSTDRDYEQYF
NA,TRBV6-1,TRBJ2-1,CASSRGGTYNEQFF
few,TRBV19,TRBJ1-1,CASSAGQGRGAFF
NA,TRBV5-6,TRBJ2-1,CASSLYRARSYNEQFF
NA,TRBV7-2,TRBJ2-3,CASSWTAASTDTQYF
NA,TRBV10-3,TRBJ1-2,CAISAQRDSYGYTF
once,TRBV19,TRBJ2-7,CASSIGTESYEQYF
NA,TRBV7-3,TRBJ2-3,CASSYGPARGDTQYF
NA,TRBV28,TRBJ2-6,CASSGARASGANVLTF
NA,TRBV5-1,TRBJ2-1,CASSPRGLAGGDEQFF
NA,TRBV7-2,TRBJ2-1,CASSYPLAGPYNEQFF
NA,TRBV28,TRBJ2-7,CASSSPRAALYEQYF
NA,TRBV11-3,TRBJ2-7,CASSSGGSRYEQYF
NA,TRBV18,TRBJ1-1,CASSSDGQNTEAFF
NA,TRBV28,TRBJ2-7,CASSLMGRERPYEQYF
NA,TRBV18,TRBJ1-1,CASSAPGRSNTEAFF
NA,TRBV20-1,TRBJ2-3,CSASPGDTQYF
NA,TRBV11-3,TRBJ2-6,CASSNGGAGANVLTF
NA,TRBV27,TRBJ1-5,CASSLSGYLNQPQHF
NA,TRBV5-1,TRBJ2-5,CASSLEGQPDLGTQYF
NA,TRBV11-2,TRBJ2-7,CASSIIGGTAYEQYF
NA,TRBV7-2,TRBJ2-7,CASSLGPPTEQYF
NA,TRBV6-6,TRBJ2-2,CASSYSRTGELFF
NA,TRBV18,TRBJ2-7,CASRGQTYEQYF
NA,TRBV5-1,TRBJ2-3,CASSRTDTMWTQYF